This TCR beta chain originates from a study of T cell repertoires in cytomegalovirus infection. Overall study context: CMV infection together with matching HLA type was indicated by public TCR beta signatures.

A note on this clonotype: The antigen remains unidentified.

With V trimmed by 2 bases and J by 2 bases, 9 bases remained unmatched. The V gene's germline CDR1 is KGHSH and CDR2 LQKENI. CDR3 length equals 17 residues. TCRdb reprocessed the reads via MiXCR and lists one record per CDR3 protein. This sample has some 500,000 distinct CDR3 sequences; 40% occur once, and the top ten carry about 46%. The TCR sequence derives from a human donor in good health (CMV status not recorded). Some clones in this sample may be carry-over from other donors' samples. The chain links TRBV18 to TRBJ2-5; TRBD2 matches 9 bases. The sequences come from cultured PBMCs, collected from culture after CMV antigen stimulation. In nucleotides, the CDR3 is TGTGCCAGCTCACCATCCCTAGCGGGGACACAGCAAGAGACCCAGTACTTC. Translation gives CASSPSLAGTQQETQYF.